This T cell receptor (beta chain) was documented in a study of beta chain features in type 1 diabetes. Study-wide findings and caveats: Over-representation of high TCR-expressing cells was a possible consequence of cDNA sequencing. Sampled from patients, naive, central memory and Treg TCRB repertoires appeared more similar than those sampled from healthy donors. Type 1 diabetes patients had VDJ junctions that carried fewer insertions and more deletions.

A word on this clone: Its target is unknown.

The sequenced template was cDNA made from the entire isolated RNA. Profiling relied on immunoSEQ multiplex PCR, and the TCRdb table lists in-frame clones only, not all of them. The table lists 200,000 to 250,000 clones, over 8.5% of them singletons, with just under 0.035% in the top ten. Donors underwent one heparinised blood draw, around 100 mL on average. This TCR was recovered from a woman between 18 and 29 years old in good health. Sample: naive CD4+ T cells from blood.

The CDR3 spells CASSTSRTSGRLGQETQYF. In nucleotides, the CDR3 is TGTGCCAGCAGCACATCCCGGACTAGCGGGAGGCTGGGCCAAGAGACCCAGTACTTC. The chain couples TRBV5-4 to TRBJ2-5; 14 nucleotides line up with TRBD2. The CDR3 runs 19 residues. The V and J ends lost 4 bases and 1 base, in that order; junction bases with no gene match: 12. Germline CDR1 and CDR2: SGHNT and YYREEE (reference sequence).